This T cell receptor beta chain was sequenced in a study of CD8+CD57+ T cells in acquired aplastic anemia. This clonotype was recorded many times. As yet, its antigen is unknown. V gave up 4 bases and J gave up 4 bases; unmatched junction bases: 2. Germline V gives CDR1 MNHEY, CDR2 SMNVEV (reference sequence). The length of the CDR3 is 13 residues. General study findings and limits: Researchers report that approximately 28 CD8+ CDR3 sequences appeared in both patients and controls. Simpson's diversity of CD8+ cells was not significantly different in patients compared with controls.

Template material for TCR beta VDJ and CDR3 profiling consisted of genomic DNA. MiXCR, applied by TCRdb to the reads, yields one record per CDR3 protein. The repertoire holds about 170,000 distinct CDR3 sequences, approximately 40% seen once, with 1.1% in the top ten. The chain has TRBV27 and TRBJ2-5; TRBD2 agrees at 8 bases. The sequence was obtained from a human donor in good health. The material sequenced was sorted CD4+, CD8+, or CD8+CD57+ T cells (not recorded which) from PBMCs. DNA of the CDR3: TGTGCCAGCAGTTCCCGGGAGGGAGAGACCCAGTACTTC. Its protein is CASSSREGETQYF.